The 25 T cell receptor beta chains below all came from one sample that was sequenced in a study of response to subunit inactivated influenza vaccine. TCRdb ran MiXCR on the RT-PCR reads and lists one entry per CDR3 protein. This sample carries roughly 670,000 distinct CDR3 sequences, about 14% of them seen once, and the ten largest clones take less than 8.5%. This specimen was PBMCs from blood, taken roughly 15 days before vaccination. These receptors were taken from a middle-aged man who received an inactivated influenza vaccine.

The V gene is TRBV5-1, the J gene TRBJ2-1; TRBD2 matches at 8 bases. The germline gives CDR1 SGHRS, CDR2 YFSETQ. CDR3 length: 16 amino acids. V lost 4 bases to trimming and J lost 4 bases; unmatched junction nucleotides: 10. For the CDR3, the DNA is TGCGCCAGCAGCCTTGGATCGGGGGGGATGTACAATGAGCAGTTCTTC. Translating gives CASSLGSGGMYNEQFF.

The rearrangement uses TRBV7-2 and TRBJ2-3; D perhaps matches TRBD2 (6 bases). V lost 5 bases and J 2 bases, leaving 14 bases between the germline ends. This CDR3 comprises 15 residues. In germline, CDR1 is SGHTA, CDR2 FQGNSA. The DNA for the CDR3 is TGTGCCAGCAGCCCTCAACGGCGGGACACAGATACGCAGTATTTT. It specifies CASSPQRRDTDTQYF. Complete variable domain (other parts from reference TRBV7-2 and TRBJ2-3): GAGVSQSPSNKVTEKGKDVELRCDPISGHTALYWYRQSLGQGLEFLIYFQGNSAPDKSGLPSDRFSAERTGGSVSTLTIQRTQQEDSAVYLCASSPQRRDTDTQYFGPGTRLTVL.

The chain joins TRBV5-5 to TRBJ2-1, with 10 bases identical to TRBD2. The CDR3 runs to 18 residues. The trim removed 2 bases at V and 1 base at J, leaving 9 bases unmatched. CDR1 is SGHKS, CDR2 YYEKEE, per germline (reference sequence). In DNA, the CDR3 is TGTGCCAGCAGCTTCTTAGCGGGAGGAGTGCTATCCTACAATGAGCAGTTCTTC. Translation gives CASSFLAGGVLSYNEQFF.

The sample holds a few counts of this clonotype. CDR3 coding DNA: TGCAGTGCTACCCGGAGCATGTCGGGCGAGCAGTACTTC. It translates to CSATRSMSGEQYF. V and J are TRBV20-1 and TRBJ2-7; D gene unclear. CDR1 and CDR2 from the germline V gene are DFQATT and SNEGSKA (reference sequence). This CDR3 is built from 13 residues. Deletions cut 4 bases from V and 6 bases from J, with 16 bases between.

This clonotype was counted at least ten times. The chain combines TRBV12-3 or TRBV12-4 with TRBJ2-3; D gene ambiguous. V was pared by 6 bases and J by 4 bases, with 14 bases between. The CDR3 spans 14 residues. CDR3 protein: CASSLDFRPDTQYF. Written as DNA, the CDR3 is TGTGCCAGCAGCCTTGATTTTAGGCCAGATACGCAGTATTTT.

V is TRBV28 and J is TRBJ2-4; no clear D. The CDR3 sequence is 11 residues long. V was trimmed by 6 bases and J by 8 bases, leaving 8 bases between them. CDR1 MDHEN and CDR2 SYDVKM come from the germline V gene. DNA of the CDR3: TGTGCCAGCAGCCACAAGGACATTCAGTACTTC. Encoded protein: CASSHKDIQYF.

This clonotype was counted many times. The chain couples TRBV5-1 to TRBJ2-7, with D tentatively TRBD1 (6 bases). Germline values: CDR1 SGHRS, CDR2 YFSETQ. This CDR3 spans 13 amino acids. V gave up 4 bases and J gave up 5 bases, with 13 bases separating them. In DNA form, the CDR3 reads TGCGCCAGCAGCGTGGGACAAGGGGACGAGCAGTACTTC. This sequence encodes CASSVGQGDEQYF.

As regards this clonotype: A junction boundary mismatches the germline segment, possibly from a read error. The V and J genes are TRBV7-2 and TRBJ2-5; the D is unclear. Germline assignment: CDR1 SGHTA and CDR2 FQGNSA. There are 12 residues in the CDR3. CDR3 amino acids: CARSLGYETQYF. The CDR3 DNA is TGTGCCAGGAGCTTAGGGTATGAGACCCAGTACTTC. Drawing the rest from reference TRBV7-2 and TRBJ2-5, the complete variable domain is GAGVSQSPSNKVTEKGKDVELRCDPISGHTALYWYRQSLGQGLEFLIYFQGNSAPDKSGLPSDRFSAERTGGSVSTLTIQRTQQEDSAVYLCARSLGYETQYFGPGTRLLVL.

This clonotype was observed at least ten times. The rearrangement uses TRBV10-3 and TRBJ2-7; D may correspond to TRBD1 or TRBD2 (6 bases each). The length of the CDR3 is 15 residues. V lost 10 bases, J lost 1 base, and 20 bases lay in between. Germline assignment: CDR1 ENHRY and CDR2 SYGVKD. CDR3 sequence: CATRTRGGASYEQYF. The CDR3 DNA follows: TGTGCCACCAGAACCAGGGGAGGCGCATCCTACGAGCAGTACTTC.

CDR3 sequence reads: CAISESGQGVKAEAFF. Here the CDR3 DNA reads TGTGCCATCAGTGAGTCGGGACAGGGGGTTAAGGCTGAAGCTTTCTTT. The chain employs TRBV10-3 and TRBJ1-1; 11 nucleotides match TRBD1. CDR1 is ENHRY and CDR2 is SYGVKD in the germline V gene. Trimming removed 0 bases from V and 6 bases from J; junction bases left unmatched: 6. This CDR3 has 16 residues.

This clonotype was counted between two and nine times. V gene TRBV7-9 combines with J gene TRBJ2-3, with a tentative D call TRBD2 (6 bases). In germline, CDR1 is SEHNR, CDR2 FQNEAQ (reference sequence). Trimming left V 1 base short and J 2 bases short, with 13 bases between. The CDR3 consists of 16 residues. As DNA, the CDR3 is TGTGCCAGCAGCTTAGTGGTAGCGGAAGACACAGATACGCAGTATTTT. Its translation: CASSLVVAEDTDTQYF.

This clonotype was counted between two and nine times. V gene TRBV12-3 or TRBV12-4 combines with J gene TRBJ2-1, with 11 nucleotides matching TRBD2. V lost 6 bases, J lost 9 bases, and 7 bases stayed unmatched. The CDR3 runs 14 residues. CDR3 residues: CASSPGTSGSEQFF. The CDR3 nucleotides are TGTGCCAGCAGCCCAGGGACTAGCGGTAGTGAGCAGTTCTTC.

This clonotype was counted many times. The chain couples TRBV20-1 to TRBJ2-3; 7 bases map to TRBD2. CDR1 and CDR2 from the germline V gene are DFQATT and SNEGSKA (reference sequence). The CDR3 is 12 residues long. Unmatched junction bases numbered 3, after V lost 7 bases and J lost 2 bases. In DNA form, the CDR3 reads TGCAGTGTTGGGAGGGCCACAGATACGCAGTATTTT. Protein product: CSVGRATDTQYF.

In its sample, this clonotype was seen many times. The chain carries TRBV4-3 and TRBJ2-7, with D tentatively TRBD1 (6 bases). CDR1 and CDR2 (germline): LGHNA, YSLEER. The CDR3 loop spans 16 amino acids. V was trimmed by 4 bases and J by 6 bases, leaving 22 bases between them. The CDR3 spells CASSPQSNRVSTEQYF. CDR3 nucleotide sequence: TGCGCCAGCAGCCCCCAATCCAACAGGGTTTCTACCGAGCAGTACTTC.

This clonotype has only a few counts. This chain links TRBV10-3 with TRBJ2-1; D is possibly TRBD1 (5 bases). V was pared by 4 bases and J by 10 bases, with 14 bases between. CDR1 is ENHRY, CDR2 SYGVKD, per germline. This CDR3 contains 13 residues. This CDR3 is CAISVGASLEQFF. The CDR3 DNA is TGTGCCATCAGTGTTGGGGCGAGCTTGGAGCAGTTCTTC.

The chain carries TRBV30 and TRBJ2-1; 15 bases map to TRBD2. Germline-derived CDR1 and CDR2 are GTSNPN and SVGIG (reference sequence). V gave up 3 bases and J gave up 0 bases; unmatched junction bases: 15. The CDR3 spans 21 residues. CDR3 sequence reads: CAWRGGPGLAGGLSSYNEQFF. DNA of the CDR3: TGTGCCTGGAGGGGGGGGCCGGGACTAGCGGGAGGTCTAAGCTCCTACAATGAGCAGTTCTTC.

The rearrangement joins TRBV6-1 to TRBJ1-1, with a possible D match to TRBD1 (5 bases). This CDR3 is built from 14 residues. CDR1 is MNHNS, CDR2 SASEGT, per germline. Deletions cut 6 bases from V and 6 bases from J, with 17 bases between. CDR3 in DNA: TGTGCCAGCAGAAGACAGAATTTGATGGCTGAAGCTTTCTTT. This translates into CASRRQNLMAEAFF.

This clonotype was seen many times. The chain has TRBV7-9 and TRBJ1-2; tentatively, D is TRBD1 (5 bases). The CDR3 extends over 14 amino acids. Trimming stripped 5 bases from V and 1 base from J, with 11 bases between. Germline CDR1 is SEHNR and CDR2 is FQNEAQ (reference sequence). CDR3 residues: CASSDRDGNYGYTF. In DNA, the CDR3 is TGTGCCAGCAGCGACCGGGACGGTAACTATGGCTACACCTTC.

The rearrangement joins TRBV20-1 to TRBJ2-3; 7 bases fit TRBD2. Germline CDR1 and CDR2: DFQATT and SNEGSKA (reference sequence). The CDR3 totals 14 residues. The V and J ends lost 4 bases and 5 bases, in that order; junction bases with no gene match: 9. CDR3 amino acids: CSATEFGGEDTQYF. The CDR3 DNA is TGCAGTGCTACAGAGTTTGGGGGGGAAGATACGCAGTATTTT.

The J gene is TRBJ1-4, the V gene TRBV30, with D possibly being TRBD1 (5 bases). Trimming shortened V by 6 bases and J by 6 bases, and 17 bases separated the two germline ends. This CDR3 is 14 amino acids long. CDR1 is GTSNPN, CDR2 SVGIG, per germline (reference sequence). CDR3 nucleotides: TGTGCCTGTCTAAGTGGAGCGGGGGATGAAAAACTGTTTTTT. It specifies CACLSGAGDEKLFF.

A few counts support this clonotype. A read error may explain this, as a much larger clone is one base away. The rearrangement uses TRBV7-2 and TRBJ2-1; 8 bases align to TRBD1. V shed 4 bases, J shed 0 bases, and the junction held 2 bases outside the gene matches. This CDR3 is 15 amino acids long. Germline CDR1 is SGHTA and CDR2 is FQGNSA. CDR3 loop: CASSWTGSSYNEQFF. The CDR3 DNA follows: TGTGCCAGCAGCTGGACAGGGAGCTCCTACAATGAGCAGTTCTTC.

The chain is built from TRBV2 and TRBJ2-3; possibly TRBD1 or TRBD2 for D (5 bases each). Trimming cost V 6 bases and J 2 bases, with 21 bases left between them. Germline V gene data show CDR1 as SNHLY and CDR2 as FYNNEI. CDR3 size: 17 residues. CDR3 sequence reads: CASSPPWGMLHTDTQYF. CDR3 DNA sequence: TGTGCCAGCAGCCCTCCCTGGGGGATGCTACACACAGATACGCAGTATTTT.

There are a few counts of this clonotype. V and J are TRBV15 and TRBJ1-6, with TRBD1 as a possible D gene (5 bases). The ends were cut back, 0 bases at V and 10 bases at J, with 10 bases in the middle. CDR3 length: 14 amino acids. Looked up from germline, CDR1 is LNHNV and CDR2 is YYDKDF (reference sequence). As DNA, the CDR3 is TGTGCCACCAGCAGAGACGGGGGGGGATCACCCCTCCACTTT. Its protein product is CATSRDGGGSPLHF. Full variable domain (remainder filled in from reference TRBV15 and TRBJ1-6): DAMVIQNPRYQVTQFGKPVTLSCSQTLNHNVMYWYQQKSSQAPKLLFHYYDKDFNNEADTPDNFQSRRPNTSFCFLDIRSPGLGDTAMYLCATSRDGGGSPLHFGNGTRLTVT.

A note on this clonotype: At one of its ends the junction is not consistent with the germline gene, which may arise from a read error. The chain's CDR3 is CASSYGWDRGTEALF. The CDR3 DNA reads as TGTGCCAGCAGCTACGGTTGGGATAGGGGCACTGAAGCTCTCTTT. The chain has TRBV12-3 or TRBV12-4 and TRBJ1-1; a possible D gene is TRBD1 (5 bases). The CDR3 totals 15 residues.

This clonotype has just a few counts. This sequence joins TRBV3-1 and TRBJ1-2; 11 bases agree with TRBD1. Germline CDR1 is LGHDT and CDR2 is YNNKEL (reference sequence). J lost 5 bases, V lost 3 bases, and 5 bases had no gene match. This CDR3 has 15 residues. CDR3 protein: CASSQDRGRKYGYTF. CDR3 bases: TGTGCCAGCAGCCAGGACAGGGGGCGGAAATATGGCTACACCTTC.